Shown below are 13 T cell receptor beta chains from a single sample sequenced in a study of T cell changes during pregnancy in multiple sclerosis. The protocol was immunoSEQ multiplex PCR, while the TCRdb copy is restricted to in-frame clones and leaves out a portion. The sample shows 78,000 or so clones, about 91% of them seen only once. The sequencing used peripheral blood, collected before pregnancy. The receptors stem from a female donor with multiple sclerosis, enrolled in a pregnancy study.

The rearrangement uses TRBV27 and TRBJ1-2; D is unresolved. There are 17 residues in the CDR3. V shed 6 bases and J shed 4 bases, with 24 bases lying between them. Germline CDR1 and CDR2: MNHEY and SMNVEV (reference sequence). The CDR3 DNA reads as TGTGCCAGCAGCACCTCCCGGACTGGGCGGGATATCTATGGCTACACCTTC. Its translation: CASSTSRTGRDIYGYTF.

The V call is TRBV6-5, the J call TRBJ1-4, with a tentative D call TRBD1 (5 bases). Germline CDR1 and CDR2: MNHEY and SVGAGI. V was pared by 6 bases and J by 7 bases, with 12 bases between. This CDR3 is 13 amino acids long. This CDR3 is CASSRGVGEKLFF. In DNA form, the CDR3 reads TGTGCCAGCAGCCGGGGGGTTGGTGAAAAACTGTTTTTT.

The V gene is TRBV2, the J gene TRBJ2-7; 8 positions agree with TRBD1. V lost 9 bases and J lost 7; bases outside the gene matches: 8. Germline V gene data show CDR1 as SNHLY and CDR2 as FYNNEI. The length of the CDR3 is 12 residues. The CDR3 here is CARRTGSGEQYF. As DNA, the CDR3 is TGTGCCAGGAGGACAGGGAGCGGTGAGCAGTACTTC. Full variable domain (outside the CDR3, taken from reference TRBV2 and TRBJ2-7): EPEVTQTPSHQVTQMGQEVILRCVPISNHLYFYWYRQILGQKVEFLVSFYNNEISEKSEIFDDQFSVERPDGSNFTLKIRSTKLEDSAMYFCARRTGSGEQYFGPGTRLTVT.

The CDR3 protein is CASSLSLGAEQYF. The DNA of the CDR3 is TGCGCCAGCAGTTTAAGCTTGGGCGCCGAGCAGTACTTC. The V call is TRBV10-1, the J call TRBJ2-7, with D unresolved. Looked up from germline, CDR1 is WNHNN and CDR2 is SYGVQD (reference sequence). Trimming cost V 5 bases and J 6 bases, with 14 bases left between them. This CDR3 is built from 13 residues.

The chain combines TRBV5-1 with TRBJ2-3; the D gene is possibly TRBD2 (5 bases). This CDR3 region has 14 residues. The germline CDR1 and CDR2 sequences are SGHRS and YFSETQ. With 0 bases removed from V and 9 bases from J, the gap between germline ends came to 14 bases. CDR3 bases: TGCGCCAGCAGCTTGGAACTAAATACGGGAACGCAGTATTTT. Translated, it gives CASSLELNTGTQYF.

The chain carries TRBV19 and TRBJ1-2; D possibly corresponds to TRBD1 (6 bases). The CDR3 loop spans 17 amino acids. The germline V gene encodes CDR1 LNHDA and CDR2 SQIVND (reference sequence). Trimming removed 0 bases from V and 4 bases from J, with 18 bases in between. The CDR3 coding sequence is TGTGCCAGTAGTATAGACATCAACAGGGAACTATTCTATGGCTACACCTTC. Translating gives CASSIDINRELFYGYTF.

This chain joins TRBV6-5 and TRBJ1-2; perhaps TRBD1 as D (5 bases). Germline V gene data show CDR1 as MNHEY and CDR2 as SVGAGI. The CDR3 spans 14 residues. Trimming stripped 5 bases from V and 3 bases from J, with 13 bases between. The CDR3 is CASSTARGDYGYTF. DNA of the CDR3: TGTGCCAGCAGTACGGCCCGGGGGGACTATGGCTACACCTTC.

The CDR3: CSVDHPSGGHYNEQFF. The DNA for the CDR3 is TGCAGCGTAGACCACCCTAGCGGGGGGCACTACAATGAGCAGTTCTTC. The V and J genes are TRBV29-1 and TRBJ2-1; 11 positions match TRBD2. The CDR3 is 16 amino acids. V lost 6 bases to trimming and J lost 3 bases; unmatched junction nucleotides: 10. Per the germline V gene, CDR1 is SQVTM and CDR2 is ANQGSEA.

V gene TRBV27 combines with J gene TRBJ1-2, with a possible D match to TRBD1 (6 bases). Germline CDR1 and CDR2: MNHEY and SMNVEV (reference sequence). The CDR3 length is 16 residues. Between the trimmed V and J ends, which lost 0 bases and 3 bases, there was a span of 14 bases. In DNA form, the CDR3 reads TGTGCCAGCAGTTTATCCCCGACAGGTTTTGACTATGGCTACACCTTC. Protein product: CASSLSPTGFDYGYTF.

The chain combines TRBV4-1 with TRBJ1-5; D remains ambiguous. The germline gives CDR1 MGHRA, CDR2 YSYEKL. V lost 0 bases, J lost 2 bases, and 11 bases lay in between. CDR3 length: 16 residues. The chain's CDR3 is CASSQDGAAGNQPQHF. In DNA form, the CDR3 reads TGCGCCAGCAGCCAAGACGGCGCCGCGGGCAATCAGCCCCAGCATTTT.

This clone was found once. The chain uses TRBV12-2 and TRBJ2-2; the listed D gene, TRBD1, was not tested against the DNA. TRBV12-2 constitutes a pseudogene. The CDR3 covers 14 residues. CDR3 in DNA: TGTGCAAGTCGCCCTAAAAGGGGGACCGGGGAGCTGTTTTTT. It encodes CASRPKRGTGELFF.

The rearrangement links TRBV19 to TRBJ2-7; 9 positions match TRBD1. V lost 4 bases to trimming and J lost 3 bases; unmatched junction nucleotides: 7. Germline V gene sequence: CDR1 LNHDA, CDR2 SQIVND (reference sequence). CDR3 size: 15 residues. CDR3 coding DNA: TGTGCCAGTAGTAACCGACAGGGGGTTTACTACGAGCAGTACTTC. Translating gives CASSNRQGVYYEQYF.

This rearrangement joins TRBV12-5 to TRBJ1-6; TRBD1 matches 9 bases. Germline V gene data show CDR1 as LGHNT and CDR2 as FRNRAP. The length of the CDR3 is 17 residues. Unmatched junction bases numbered 4, after V lost 4 bases and J lost 0 bases. The CDR3: CASGWGTGSSYNSPLHF. As DNA, the CDR3 is TGTGCTAGTGGTTGGGGGACAGGGAGCTCCTATAATTCACCCCTCCACTTT.